This T cell receptor (beta chain) was captured by sequencing in a study of T cells in Graves' hyperthyroidism and ophthalmopathy. Germline CDR1 SGDLS, CDR2 YYNGEE. The CDR3 covers 16 residues. V lost 7 bases to trimming and J lost 1 base; unmatched junction nucleotides: 12. Amplified TCR beta CDR3 regions derived from RNA transcripts. First-round RT-PCR targeting the TCR CDR3 was performed with the HTBI primer set. Each CDR3 protein gets one entry after TCRdb re-called the multiplex PCR reads with MiXCR. The sample includes about 600,000 distinct CDR3 sequences, approximately 15% seen only once; the top ten take around 7%. Notes on the study in general: The model predicted ophthalmopathy a median roughly six months before onset.

This clonotype was recorded many times. What it binds is unknown. The sequenced sample was blood. This TCR came from a woman younger than 35 with Graves' ophthalmopathy. The chain carries TRBV9 and TRBJ2-5; 8 bases map to TRBD2. The CDR3 protein is CASDTGAGGLQETQYF. CDR3 sequence (DNA): TGTGCCAGCGATACGGGTGCGGGAGGCCTCCAAGAGACCCAGTACTTC.